Included here is one T cell receptor (beta chain) sequence, with context. Its target is not known. This specimen belongs to a study of shared clonotypes between healthy human individuals. Turning to the study itself: Researchers drew samples from two women and three men aged 18 to 49.

Regarding the study as a whole: Represented diversity, genetic and exposure-history alike, was limited by few donors. All-four-donor shared clonotypes had higher generation probabilities than non-shared clonotypes did.

Profiling relied on immunoSEQ multiplex PCR, and the TCRdb table lists in-frame clones only, not all of them. The data contain a few hundred thousand clones, about 97% of them seen just once; the ten biggest clones take up about 0.06%. Sequenced sample: naive CD4+ T cells sorted from blood. Regarding subset: CD45RA+ positively selected. This receptor was obtained from a woman aged 25 to 39 in good health.

The CDR3 DNA is TGTGCCAGCAACGGACAGGGGCGAAGCACAGATACGCAGTATTTT. Residues: CASNGQGRSTDTQYF. The chain has TRBV2 and TRBJ2-3; 9 bases are shared with TRBD1. Per the germline V gene, CDR1 is SNHLY and CDR2 is FYNNEI. This CDR3 has 15 amino acids. V trimming: 7 bases; J trimming: 0 bases; junction bases outside the gene matches: 5.